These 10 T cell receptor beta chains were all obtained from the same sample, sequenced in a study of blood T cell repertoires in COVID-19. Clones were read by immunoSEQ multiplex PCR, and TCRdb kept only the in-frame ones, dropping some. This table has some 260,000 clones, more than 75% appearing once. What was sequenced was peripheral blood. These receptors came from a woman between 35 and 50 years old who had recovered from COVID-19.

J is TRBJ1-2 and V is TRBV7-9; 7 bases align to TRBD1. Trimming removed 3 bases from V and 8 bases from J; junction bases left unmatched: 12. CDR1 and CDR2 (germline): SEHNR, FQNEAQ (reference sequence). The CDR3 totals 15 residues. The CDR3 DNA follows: TGTGCCAGCAGCTTGGCGGACAGGAGGGGTTGGGGCTACACCTTC. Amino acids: CASSLADRRGWGYTF.

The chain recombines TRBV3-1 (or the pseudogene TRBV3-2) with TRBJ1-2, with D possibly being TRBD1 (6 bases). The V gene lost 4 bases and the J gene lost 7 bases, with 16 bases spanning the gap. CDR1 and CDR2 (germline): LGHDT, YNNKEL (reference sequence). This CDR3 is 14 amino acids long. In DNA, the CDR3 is TGTGCCAGCAGCCCGGGAGGAGGGGGGAGTGGCTACACCTTC. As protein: CASSPGGGGSGYTF.

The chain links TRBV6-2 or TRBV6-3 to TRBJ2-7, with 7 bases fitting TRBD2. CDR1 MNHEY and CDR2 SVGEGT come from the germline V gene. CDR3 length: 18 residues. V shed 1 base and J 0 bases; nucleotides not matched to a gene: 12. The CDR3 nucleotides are TGTGCCAGCAGTTACTACGGTCTAGCGGAAACTAGCTCCTACGAGCAGTACGTC. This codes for CASSYYGLAETSSYEQYV.

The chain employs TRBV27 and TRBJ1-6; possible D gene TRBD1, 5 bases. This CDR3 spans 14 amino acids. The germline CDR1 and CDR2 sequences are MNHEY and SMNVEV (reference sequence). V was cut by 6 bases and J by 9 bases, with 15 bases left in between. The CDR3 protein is CASRGPRNLSPLHF. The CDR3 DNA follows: TGTGCCAGCAGGGGGCCCCGAAACCTTTCACCCCTCCACTTT.

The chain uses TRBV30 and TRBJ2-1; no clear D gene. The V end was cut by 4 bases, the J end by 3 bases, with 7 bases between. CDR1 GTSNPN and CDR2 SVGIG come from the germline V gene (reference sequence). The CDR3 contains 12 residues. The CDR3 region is CAWTPHYNEQFF. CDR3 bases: TGTGCCTGGACCCCCCACTACAATGAGCAGTTCTTC.

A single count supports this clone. In DNA, the CDR3 is TGTGCCACCAGCAGGGGACAGGCCGCAACTAATGAAAAACTGTTTTTT. Translation gives CATSRGQAATNEKLFF. The chain employs TRBV15 and TRBJ1-4; TRBD1 aligns across 8 bases. This CDR3 is 16 amino acids long. The germline V gene encodes CDR1 LNHNV and CDR2 YYDKDF (reference sequence). V shed 3 bases and J 0 bases; nucleotides not matched to a gene: 3.

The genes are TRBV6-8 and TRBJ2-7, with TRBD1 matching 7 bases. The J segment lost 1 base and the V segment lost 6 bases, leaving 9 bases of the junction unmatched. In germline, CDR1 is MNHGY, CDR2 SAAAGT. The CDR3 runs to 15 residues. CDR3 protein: CASRTDRVGSYEQYF. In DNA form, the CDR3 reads TGTGCCAGCAGAACAGACAGGGTCGGGTCCTACGAGCAGTACTTC.

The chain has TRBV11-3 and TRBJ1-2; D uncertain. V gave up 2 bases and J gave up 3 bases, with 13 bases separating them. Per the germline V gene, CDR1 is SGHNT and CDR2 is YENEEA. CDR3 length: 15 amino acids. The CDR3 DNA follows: TGTGCCAGCAGCTTACCGGGAGCCCAATACTATGGCTACACCTTC. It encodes CASSLPGAQYYGYTF. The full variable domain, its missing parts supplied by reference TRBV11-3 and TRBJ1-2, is EAGVVQSPRYKIIEKKQPVAFWCNPISGHNTLYWYLQNLGQGPELLIRYENEEAVDDSQLPKDRFSAERLKGVDSTLKIQPAELGDSAVYLCASSLPGAQYYGYTFGSGTRLTVV.

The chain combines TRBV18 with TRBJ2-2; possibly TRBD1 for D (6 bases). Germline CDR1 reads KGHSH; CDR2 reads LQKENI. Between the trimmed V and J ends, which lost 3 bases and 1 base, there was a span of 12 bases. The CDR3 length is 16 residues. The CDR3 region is CASSPGPTGNTGELFF. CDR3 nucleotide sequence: TGTGCCAGCTCACCTGGGCCGACAGGGAACACCGGGGAGCTGTTTTTT. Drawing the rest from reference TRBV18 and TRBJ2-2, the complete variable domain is NAGVMQNPRHLVRRRGQEARLRCSPMKGHSHVYWYRQLPEEGLKFMVYLQKENIIDESGMPKERFSAEFPKEGPSILRIQQVVRGDSAAYFCASSPGPTGNTGELFFGEGSRLTVL.

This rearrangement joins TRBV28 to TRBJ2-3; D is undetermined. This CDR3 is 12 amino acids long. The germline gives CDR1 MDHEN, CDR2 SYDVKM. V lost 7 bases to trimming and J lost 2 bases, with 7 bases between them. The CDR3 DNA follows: TGTGCCAGCACCTCCGTCACAGATACGCAGTATTTT. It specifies CASTSVTDTQYF.